This T cell receptor beta chain emerged from a study of blood T cells in healthy people across ages. Study conclusions and caveats: Unsorted PBMC input precluded a conclusive naive versus antigen-experienced comparison. Across the age range, TCR beta diversity per million T cells fell in a roughly linear way.

As to this clonotype: The antigen remains undetermined.

Isolation recovered at least 6.5 million PBMCs from every sample. PCR was performed a second time for about 7 to 11 cycles using a sample-barcoded 5' primer and a J-beta primer mix. Each sample yielded at least 3 million CDR3-containing paired-end reads. TCRdb recomputed calls from the 5' RACE reads with MiXCR, one row per CDR3 protein. The table records about 680,000 distinct CDR3 sequences, approximately 50% of them present only once. This CDR3 contains 13 residues. V gave up 5 bases and J gave up 3 bases, with 11 bases separating them. The V gene's germline CDR1 is SGHKS and CDR2 YYEKEE (reference sequence).

Sequenced input: blood. This receptor was obtained from a woman aged 55-70 years in good health. The chain joins TRBV5-5 to TRBJ1-2; D is ambiguous. The CDR3 bases are TGTGCCAGCAGTTCCAGAAGGGACTATGGCTACACCTTC. This codes for CASSSRRDYGYTF.